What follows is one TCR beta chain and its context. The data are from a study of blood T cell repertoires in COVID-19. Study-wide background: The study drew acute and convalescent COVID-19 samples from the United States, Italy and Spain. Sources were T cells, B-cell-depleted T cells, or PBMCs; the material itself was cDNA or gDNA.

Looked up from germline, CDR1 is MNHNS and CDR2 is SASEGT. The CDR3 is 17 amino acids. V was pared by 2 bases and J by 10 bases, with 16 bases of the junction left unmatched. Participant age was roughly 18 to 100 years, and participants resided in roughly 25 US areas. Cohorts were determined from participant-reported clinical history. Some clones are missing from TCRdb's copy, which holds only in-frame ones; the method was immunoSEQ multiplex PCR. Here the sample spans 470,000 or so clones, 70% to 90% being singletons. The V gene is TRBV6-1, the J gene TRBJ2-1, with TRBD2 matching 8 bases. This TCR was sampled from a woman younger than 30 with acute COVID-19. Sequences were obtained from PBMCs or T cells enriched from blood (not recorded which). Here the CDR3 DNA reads TGTGCCAGCAGTGAACCACCTAACTGGACTAGCTCTCGAGAGCAGTTCTTC. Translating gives CASSEPPNWTSSREQFF.